This TCR beta chain was sequenced for a study of CD8 T cells in ankylosing spondylitis. This CDR3 region has 14 residues. V was cut by 8 bases and J by 7 bases, with 15 bases left in between. Germline V gives CDR1 MNHNS, CDR2 SASEGT. Libraries for TCR beta were made by quantitative 5'-RACE with molecular barcodes. One entry per CDR3 protein results from TCRdb running MiXCR on the 5' RACE reads. The table includes around 890,000 distinct CDR3 sequences, about 10% detected once. This clonotype was counted only a few times. Its antigen is not identified. Study results and caveats: Within peripheral blood, clones linked to disease were CD8+ and relatively rare. There was a TCR beta motif, made of eight highly homologous variants, that appeared characteristic of ankylosing spondylitis blood.

V usage is TRBV6-1 and J usage is TRBJ2-6; D is unclear. The sample was blood, either unsorted or a sorted T cell fraction (not recorded which). The clonotype originates from a male donor with ankylosing spondylitis. The chain's CDR3 is CASGRAGLANVLTF. The CDR3 DNA reads as TGTGCCAGCGGACGAGCCGGTCTAGCCAACGTCCTGACTTTC.